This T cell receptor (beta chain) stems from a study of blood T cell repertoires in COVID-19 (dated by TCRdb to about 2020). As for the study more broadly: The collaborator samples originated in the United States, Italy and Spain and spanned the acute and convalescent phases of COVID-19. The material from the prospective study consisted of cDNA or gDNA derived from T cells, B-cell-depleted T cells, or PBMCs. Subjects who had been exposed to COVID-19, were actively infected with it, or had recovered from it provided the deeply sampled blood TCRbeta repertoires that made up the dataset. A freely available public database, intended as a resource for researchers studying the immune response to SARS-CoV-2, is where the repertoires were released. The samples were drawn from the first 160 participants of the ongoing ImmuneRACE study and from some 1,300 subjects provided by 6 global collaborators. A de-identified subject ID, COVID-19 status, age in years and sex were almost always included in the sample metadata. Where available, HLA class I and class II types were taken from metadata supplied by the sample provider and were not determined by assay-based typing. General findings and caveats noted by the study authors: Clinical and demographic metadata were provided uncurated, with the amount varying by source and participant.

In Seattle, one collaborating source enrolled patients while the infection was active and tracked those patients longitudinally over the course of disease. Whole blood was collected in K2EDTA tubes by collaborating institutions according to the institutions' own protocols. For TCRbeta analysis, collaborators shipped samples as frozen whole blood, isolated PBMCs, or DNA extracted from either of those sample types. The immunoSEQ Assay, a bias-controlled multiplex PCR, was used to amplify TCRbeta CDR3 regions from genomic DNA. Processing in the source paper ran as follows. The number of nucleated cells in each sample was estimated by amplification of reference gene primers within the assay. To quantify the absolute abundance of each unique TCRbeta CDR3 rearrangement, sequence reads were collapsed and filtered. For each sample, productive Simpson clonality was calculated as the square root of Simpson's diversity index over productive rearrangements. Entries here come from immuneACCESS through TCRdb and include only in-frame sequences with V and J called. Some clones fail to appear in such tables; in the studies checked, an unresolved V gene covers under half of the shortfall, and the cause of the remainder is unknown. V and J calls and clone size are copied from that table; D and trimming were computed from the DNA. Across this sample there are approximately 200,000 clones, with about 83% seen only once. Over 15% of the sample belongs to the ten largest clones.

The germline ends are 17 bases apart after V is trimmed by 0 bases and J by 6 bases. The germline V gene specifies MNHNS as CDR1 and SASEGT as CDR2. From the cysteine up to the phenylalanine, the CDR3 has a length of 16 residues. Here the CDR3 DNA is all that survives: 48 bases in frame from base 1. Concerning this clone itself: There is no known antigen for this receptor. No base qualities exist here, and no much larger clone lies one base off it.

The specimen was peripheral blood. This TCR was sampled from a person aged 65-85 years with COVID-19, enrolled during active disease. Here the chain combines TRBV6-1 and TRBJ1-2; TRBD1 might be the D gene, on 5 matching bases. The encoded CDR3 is CASSEAWGRVKNGYTF. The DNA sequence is TGTGCCAGCAGTGAAGCATGGGGCAGGGTGAAGAATGGCTACACCTTC.